The rows below give T cell receptor beta chains drawn from one sample of a study of T cells in Graves' hyperthyroidism and ophthalmopathy. TCRdb re-called the multiplex PCR reads with MiXCR, one entry per CDR3 protein. The data show around 600,000 distinct CDR3 sequences, approximately 15% seen once. Sequenced material: blood. The source of these receptors is a woman aged 18-30 years with Graves' ophthalmopathy. Both conserved end residues are part of each CDR3. D genes are given only for firm matches. Clone sizes are given selectively: once, few, many, or a class where the clone is expanded.

j_gene | v_gene | d_gene | abundance | CDR3nt | CDR3aa
TRBJ2-7 | TRBV4-1 | TRBD2 | NA | TGCGCCAGCAGCCAAGGCCCTTTAGGGACGGGAGGACTAGCGGGACTCTACGAGCAGTACTTC | CASSQGPLGTGGLAGLYEQYF
TRBJ2-1 | TRBV12-3/TRBV12-4 | NA | many | TGTGCCAGCAGTTTCGTTGGATACAATGAGCAGTTCTTC | CASSFVGYNEQFF
TRBJ1-3 | TRBV7-8 | TRBD1 | many | TGTGCCAGCAGCCGTGGGACAGGGAACTCTGGAAACACCATATATTTT | CASSRGTGNSGNTIYF
TRBJ1-4 | TRBV19 | NA | NA | TGTGCCAGTAGTAACTCGGCAGGGACTAATGAAAAACTGTTTTTT | CASSNSAGTNEKLFF
TRBJ1-2 | TRBV29-1 | NA | NA | TGCAGCGTTGAACATAAGGTTAACTATGGCTACACCTTC | CSVEHKVNYGYTF
TRBJ1-1 | TRBV6-1 | NA | many | TGTGCCAGCAGGGTGAGCCTCGGAGGGACTGAAGCTTTCTTT | CASRVSLGGTEAFF
TRBJ2-1 | TRBV6-1 | NA | many | TGTGCCAGCGGGTTGGGGGCGCGGAGCTCCTACAATGAGCAGTTCTTC | CASGLGARSSYNEQFF
TRBJ2-5 | TRBV6-6 | TRBD1 | NA | TGTGCCAGCAGTTACTCTGGGGACAGGGGAGGAGGAGAGACCCAGTACTTC | CASSYSGDRGGGETQYF
TRBJ1-6 | TRBV18 | NA | many | TGTGCCAGCTCACGAGAAGGGGCGAAGAATTCACCCCTCCACTTT | CASSREGAKNSPLHF
TRBJ2-2 | TRBV13 | TRBD2 | few | TGTGCCAGCACCGAAAGGACTAGCGGGGGCACCGGGGAGCTGTTTTTT | CASTERTSGGTGELFF
TRBJ1-5 | TRBV27 | NA | NA | TGTGCCAGCCGTAGGGGGAATAGCAATCAGCCCCAGCATTTT | CASRRGNSNQPQHF
TRBJ1-2 | TRBV9 | NA | NA | TGTGCCAGCAGCGTCGAAGGATCCAGGCTAGAGGGCTACACCTTC | CASSVEGSRLEGYTF
TRBJ2-7 | TRBV29-1 | NA | many | TGCAGCGTTGCGTCTAGCCTTAGCGAGCAGTACTTC | CSVASSLSEQYF
TRBJ1-1 | TRBV12-3/TRBV12-4 | NA | NA | TGTGCCAGCAGGAACAGATCGTTGAACACTGAAGCTTTCTTT | CASRNRSLNTEAFF
TRBJ2-5 | TRBV30 | TRBD2 | few | TGTGCCTGGAGTGTACTCTTGGCTAGCGGGCTCACCGGGGAGACCCAGTACTTC | CAWSVLLASGLTGETQYF